Below, 31 T cell receptor beta chains from the same sample are listed, as sequenced in a study of beta chain features in type 1 diabetes (dated by TCRdb to 2016 to 2018). What the study reported, not specific to this receptor: A moderate but significant shortening of TCRB CDR3 length was observed in type 1 diabetes patients in all four CD4+ subsets.

Their antigen targets remain unknown. Libraries were built with the immunoSEQ multiplex PCR assay. All of the isolated RNA was reverse transcribed with the High Capacity cDNA Reverse Transcription Kit, so expressed TCRB transcripts were sequenced. Sourced from immuneACCESS, this table was stored by TCRdb with only in-frame sequences that have V and J called. A share of the clones is absent; for the studies checked, an unresolved V gene accounts for under half, and the remainder has no known explanation. The sample yields 93,000 or so clones; 25% to 35% were counted once. The ten largest clones take up roughly 0.58% of the sample. Sequenced material: central memory CD4+ T cells from blood. The receptors come from a young woman with type 1 diabetes.

This rearrangement joins TRBV15 to TRBJ2-1; TRBD2 matches at 16 bases. The CDR3 is 20 residues long. V lost 6 bases and J lost 1; bases outside the gene matches: 12. Germline CDR1 reads LNHNV; CDR2 reads YYDKDF (reference sequence). CDR3 coding DNA: TGTGCCACCAGACCTGGTCCCGGGACTAGCGGGAGGGTATCCTACAATGAGCAGTTCTTC. Its translation: CATRPGPGTSGRVSYNEQFF.

This clone was observed a handful of times. The chain carries TRBV5-1 and TRBJ2-3, with a weak D call TRBD2 (6 bases). V was shortened by 4 bases and J by 2 bases, with 11 bases between the two germline ends. CDR3 length: 14 amino acids. CDR1 is SGHRS and CDR2 is YFSETQ in the germline V gene. Here the CDR3 reads CASSLGLTTDTQYF. Written as DNA, the CDR3 is TGCGCCAGCAGCCTGGGACTCACCACAGATACGCAGTATTTT.

The chain has TRBV7-2 and TRBJ2-1; TRBD2 matches at 10 bases. CDR1 is SGHTA and CDR2 is FQGNSA in the germline V gene. Germline trimming cut 5 bases from V and 5 bases from J; bases unmatched to any gene: 6. The CDR3 consists of 15 residues. The CDR3 nucleotides are TGTGCCAGCAGCCCCCTAGCGGGAGCCAACAATGAGCAGTTCTTC. This sequence encodes CASSPLAGANNEQFF.

The rearrangement links TRBV6-5 to TRBJ1-2; TRBD1 matches at 7 bases. Trimming removed 0 bases from V and 4 bases from J; junction bases left unmatched: 5. The CDR3 length is 15 residues. Per the germline V gene, CDR1 is MNHEY and CDR2 is SVGAGI. As DNA, the CDR3 is TGTGCCAGCAGTTACTCTTCGACAGGGACCTATGGCTACACCTTC. It translates to CASSYSSTGTYGYTF.

The CDR3 protein is CSVADRGETQYF. The CDR3, as DNA: TGCAGCGTTGCTGACAGGGGCGAGACCCAGTACTTC. The J gene is TRBJ2-5, the V gene TRBV29-1; 8 bases fit TRBD1. The CDR3 spans 12 residues. V shed 4 bases and J 5 bases; nucleotides not matched to a gene: 3. Germline V gene sequence: CDR1 SQVTM, CDR2 ANQGSEA.

This clone occurred a few times. The chain couples TRBV12-5 to TRBJ2-3; possible D gene TRBD1, 6 bases. CDR3 size: 18 residues. The V and J ends lost 0 bases and 1 base respectively, with 17 bases between them. The germline V gene has CDR1 LGHNT and CDR2 FRNRAP. CDR3 region: CASGLVYWTAPRTDTQYF. The CDR3 region has the DNA TGTGCTAGTGGTTTGGTATATTGGACAGCCCCGCGCACAGATACGCAGTATTTT.

This chain links TRBV15 with TRBJ2-3; 9 nucleotides agree with TRBD2. J lost 4 bases, V lost 0 bases, and 8 bases had no gene match. The CDR3 sequence is 17 residues long. Germline CDR1 LNHNV, CDR2 YYDKDF (reference sequence). The CDR3 region has the DNA TGTGCCACCAGCAGAGATGGGGATAGCGGGAGATCAGATACGCAGTATTTT. This translates into CATSRDGDSGRSDTQYF.

This clone was detected only a few times. The V and J genes are TRBV7-2 and TRBJ2-5; unclear D gene. Germline CDR1 and CDR2: SGHTA and FQGNSA. The length of the CDR3 is 12 residues. V was shortened by 4 bases and J by 5 bases, with 8 bases between the two germline ends. CDR3 bases: TGTGCCAGCAGCTCCCTCCGGGAGACCCAGTACTTC. As protein: CASSSLRETQYF.

The CDR3 reads CASSTTQGRGYTF. The CDR3 nucleotides read TGTGCCAGCAGCACCACTCAGGGGAGAGGCTACACCTTC. The chain uses TRBV5-4 and TRBJ1-2; D is possibly TRBD1 (6 bases). CDR3 length equals 13 residues. Germline V gene lookup returns CDR1 SGHNT and CDR2 YYREEE (reference sequence). V lost 4 bases to trimming and J lost 8 bases, with 15 bases between them.

The chain links TRBV9 to TRBJ2-3; 14 positions agree with TRBD2. The length of the CDR3 is 16 residues. CDR1 SGDLS and CDR2 YYNGEE come from the germline V gene. V shed 3 bases and J 3 bases; nucleotides not matched to a gene: 3. The CDR3 spells CASSARLAGGTDTQYF. As DNA, the CDR3 is TGTGCCAGCAGCGCCCGACTAGCGGGAGGGACAGATACGCAGTATTTT.

This clone is a singleton in its sample. The chain employs TRBV18 and TRBJ2-7, with a possible D match to TRBD1 (8 bases). Germline CDR1 reads KGHSH; CDR2 reads LQKENI. V was clipped by 4 bases and J by 6 bases, with 13 bases between them. This CDR3 spans 13 amino acids. The CDR3 loop is CASSLDREGEQYV. The CDR3 DNA reads as TGTGCCAGCTCACTGGACAGGGAGGGCGAGCAGTACGTC.

The gene calls are TRBV6-1 and TRBJ2-7, with TRBD1 identical over 8 bases. The V gene's germline CDR1 is MNHNS and CDR2 SASEGT. Trimming cost V 6 bases and J 3 bases; bases outside gene matches: 10. The CDR3 sequence is 15 residues long. CDR3: CASRNSGGAIYEQYF. The CDR3 region has the DNA TGTGCCAGCAGGAACTCAGGGGGCGCGATCTACGAGCAGTACTTC.

As to this clone: Additional DNA sequences in this sample encode the identical CDR3. The chain links TRBV18 to TRBJ1-1, with 10 bases identical to TRBD1. Germline V gene data show CDR1 as KGHSH and CDR2 as LQKENI. Trimming took 3 bases from V and 4 from J; bases not matched to a gene: 2. There are 14 residues in the CDR3. Here the CDR3 DNA reads TGTGCCAGCTCACCCCGGGACAGGGGCACTGAAGCTTTCTTT. Protein: CASSPRDRGTEAFF.

The chain couples TRBV7-2 to TRBJ1-1; D is unclear. This CDR3 comprises 13 residues. The V end was cut by 7 bases, the J end by 1 base, with 10 bases between. Germline loops: CDR1 SGHTA, CDR2 FQGNSA. The CDR3 spells CASTSNRNTEAFF. Written as DNA, the CDR3 is TGTGCCAGCACCTCGAACAGGAACACTGAAGCTTTCTTT.

V gene TRBV5-1 combines with J gene TRBJ2-2; TRBD1 matches 10 bases. Germline trimming cut 0 bases from V and 7 bases from J; bases unmatched to any gene: 3. Germline CDR1 reads SGHRS; CDR2 reads YFSETQ. CDR3 length: 15 amino acids. The CDR3 nucleotides read TGCGCCAGCAGCTTGGGACAGGGGGCAATCGGGGAGCTGTTTTTT. Protein: CASSLGQGAIGELFF.

This clone was observed once. V usage is TRBV5-1 and J usage is TRBJ2-1, with 10 bases matching TRBD2. CDR1 SGHRS and CDR2 YFSETQ come from the germline V gene. V was pared by 0 bases and J by 5 bases, with 5 bases of the junction left unmatched. The CDR3 is 16 amino acids. CDR3 bases: TGCGCCAGCAGCTTGGGGCTAGCGGGGGTACACAATGAGCAGTTCTTC. It specifies CASSLGLAGVHNEQFF.

This clone was seen ten or more times. The chain carries TRBV19 and TRBJ2-3, with D possibly matching TRBD1 (6 bases). Germline assignment: CDR1 LNHDA and CDR2 SQIVND (reference sequence). Trimming shortened V by 6 bases and J by 6 bases, and 19 bases separated the two germline ends. The CDR3 has 15 residues. The CDR3, as DNA: TGTGCCAGTAGCTTCGCCGGACAGAAAGGGGATACGCAGTATTTT. It encodes CASSFAGQKGDTQYF.

This chain joins TRBV7-2 and TRBJ2-1; possible D gene TRBD1, 6 bases. Germline V gene sequence: CDR1 SGHTA, CDR2 FQGNSA. Trimming pared 1 base from V and 1 base from J, leaving 11 bases between. The CDR3 runs 16 residues. In nucleotides, the CDR3 is TGTGCCAGCAGCTTAGGTAGTCAGGGGTCCTACAATGAGCAGTTCTTC. This translates into CASSLGSQGSYNEQFF.

The chain combines TRBV29-1 with TRBJ1-5; D perhaps matches TRBD1 (6 bases). CDR3 length equals 13 residues. Germline CDR1 is SQVTM and CDR2 is ANQGSEA. V was pared by 4 bases and J by 7 bases, with 14 bases between. The CDR3 loop reads CSVGSGVGQPQHF. CDR3 DNA: TGCAGCGTTGGGTCAGGGGTCGGACAGCCCCAGCATTTT.

The CDR3 bases are TGTGCCAGCAGGGATGGACAGCCAGCCAAAAACATTCAGTACTTC. Translation: CASRDGQPAKNIQYF. The rearrangement links TRBV6-5 to TRBJ2-4; D perhaps matches TRBD1 (6 bases). Trimming took 6 bases from V and 0 from J, leaving 12 bases between them. The CDR3 contains 15 residues. CDR1 is MNHEY, CDR2 SVGAGI, per germline.

The J gene is TRBJ2-1, the V gene TRBV7-9; 9 nucleotides agree with TRBD2. Germline values: CDR1 SEHNR, CDR2 FQNEAQ (reference sequence). The length of the CDR3 is 17 residues. J was trimmed by 4 bases and V by 4 bases; bases with no gene match: 11. CDR3 nucleotides: TGTGCCAGCAGCTCCGGGACTAGCTCTCGGGAGTACAATGAGCAGTTCTTC. Translation gives CASSSGTSSREYNEQFF.

There are a few counts of this clone. J is TRBJ2-5 and V is TRBV11-2, with D perhaps matching TRBD2 (5 bases). The V and J ends lost 6 bases and 5 bases respectively, with 19 bases between them. The CDR3 is made up of 15 amino acids. CDR1 SGHAT and CDR2 FQNNGV come from the germline V gene. CDR3 sequence: CASSSDPGVSETQYF. CDR3 DNA: TGTGCCAGCAGTTCAGACCCCGGGGTTTCGGAGACCCAGTACTTC.

The sample holds one count of this clone. This rearrangement joins TRBV5-8 to TRBJ2-2, with 12 bases identical to TRBD2. CDR1 SGHTS and CDR2 YDEGEE come from the germline V gene. V was pared by 4 bases and J by 3 bases, with 1 base of the junction left unmatched. This CDR3 contains 15 residues. The CDR3 nucleotides read TGTGCCAGCAGCCTAGCGGGAGGGTACACCGGGGAGCTGTTTTTT. Protein: CASSLAGGYTGELFF. Variable domain in full (rest from reference TRBV5-8 and TRBJ2-2): EAGVTQSPTHLIKTRGQQATLRCSPISGHTSVYWYQQALGLGLQFLLWYDEGEERNRGNFPPRFSGRQFPNYSSELNVNALELEDSALYLCASSLAGGYTGELFFGEGSRLTVL.

There are a few counts of this clone. This chain joins TRBV19 and TRBJ2-7; 8 bases line up with TRBD1. Germline CDR1 LNHDA, CDR2 SQIVND (reference sequence). The V segment lost 5 bases and the J segment 4 bases; nucleotides outside the gene matches: 10. CDR3 length equals 15 residues. CDR3 nucleotide sequence: TGTGCCAGTAGTGAACCCGGGACAGGCCCTTACGAGCAGTACTTC. It encodes CASSEPGTGPYEQYF.

This clone has a handful of counts. The rearrangement joins TRBV7-2 to TRBJ2-7, with a weak D call TRBD1 (6 bases). Germline-derived CDR1 and CDR2 are SGHTA and FQGNSA. V lost 7 bases and J lost 3, with 16 bases in between. CDR3 length: 14 residues. The CDR3 DNA follows: TGTGCCAGCACGTCCGGGACACTCCTCTACGAGCAGTACTTC. Residues: CASTSGTLLYEQYF.

J is TRBJ2-7 and V is TRBV20-1; 7 bases map to TRBD1. From germline, CDR1 is DFQATT and CDR2 SNEGSKA (reference sequence). Trimming took 7 bases from V and 5 from J; bases not matched to a gene: 5. The CDR3 sequence is 11 residues long. The chain's CDR3 is CSGQGGDEQYF. As DNA, the CDR3 is TGCAGTGGACAGGGTGGGGACGAGCAGTACTTC.

The chain joins TRBV5-6 to TRBJ2-5, with 11 bases aligning to TRBD2. Germline V gene sequence: CDR1 SGHDT, CDR2 YYEEEE. Losses at the gene ends were 4 bases for V and 2 bases for J; bases not matched to a gene: 4. This CDR3 contains 15 residues. CDR3 protein: CASSPGLAAQETQYF. Here the CDR3 DNA reads TGTGCCAGCAGCCCGGGACTAGCGGCACAAGAGACCCAGTACTTC. Looking up the rest from reference TRBV5-6 and TRBJ2-5 gives the full variable domain: DAGVTQSPTHLIKTRGQQVTLRCSPKSGHDTVSWYQQALGQGPQFIFQYYEEEERQRGNFPDRFSGHQFPNYSSELNVNALLLGDSALYLCASSPGLAAQETQYFGPGTRLLVL.

This clone was seen only a few times. V and J are TRBV7-2 and TRBJ2-1; TRBD2 matches at 14 bases. Unmatched junction bases numbered 7, after V lost 6 bases and J lost 9 bases. The CDR3 is made up of 15 amino acids. Germline CDR1 is SGHTA and CDR2 is FQGNSA. The CDR3 sequence is CASSSTSGRAGEQFF. In nucleotides, the CDR3 is TGTGCCAGCAGTTCGACTAGCGGGAGGGCGGGTGAGCAGTTCTTC.

This chain connects TRBV7-8 to TRBJ2-3, with 10 bases matching TRBD2. Per germline, CDR1 SGHVS and CDR2 FQNEAQ. This CDR3 is 15 amino acids long. The V and J ends lost 8 bases and 6 bases, in that order; junction bases with no gene match: 11. CDR3 coding DNA: TGTGCCAGCGGATTTCTAGCGGGAGTTGGGGATACGCAGTATTTT. Its protein product is CASGFLAGVGDTQYF. Drawing the rest from reference TRBV7-8 and TRBJ2-3, the complete variable domain is GAGVSQSPRYKVAKRGQDVALRCDPISGHVSLFWYQQALGQGPEFLTYFQNEAQLDKSGLPSDRFFAERPEGSVSTLKIQRTQQEDSAVYLCASGFLAGVGDTQYFGPGTRLTVL.

This chain links TRBV28 with TRBJ2-6; TRBD1 matches 9 bases. Per the germline V gene, CDR1 is MDHEN and CDR2 is SYDVKM. J gave up 3 bases and V 6 bases, and 12 bases lay outside the gene matches. The CDR3 is 18 residues long. This CDR3 reads CASSHGGTGTGGANVLTF. Here the CDR3 DNA reads TGTGCCAGCAGCCATGGGGGGACAGGGACCGGTGGGGCCAACGTCCTGACTTTC.

The V call is TRBV2, the J call TRBJ2-7; D is possibly TRBD1 (7 bases). The CDR3 contains 12 residues. Trimming took 6 bases from V and 6 from J, leaving 12 bases between them. CDR1 is SNHLY and CDR2 is FYNNEI in the germline V gene. CDR3 amino acids: CASRGQGGEQYV. The CDR3 DNA reads TGTGCCAGCAGAGGCCAGGGGGGCGAGCAGTACGTC.